This is a list of T cell receptor beta chains from one sample in a study of blood T cell repertoires in COVID-19. This table comes from immunoSEQ multiplex PCR, and its TCRdb copy is limited to in-frame clones, with some not included. The sample shows 120,000 or so clones, roughly 79% of them seen only once. Material: peripheral blood. These receptors all come from a human donor in a cohort sampled during active COVID-19. Both conserved end residues are part of each CDR3. The D gene is left open where the match is weak. Clone size is stated in some rows and not others, as once, few, many or a class when expanded.

d_call	clone_size	v_call	j_call	cdr3_nt	cdr3_aa
TRBD2	NA	TRBV29-1	TRBJ2-3	TGCAGCGTTGGGGTGAGCGGGGGTGGGACAGATACGCAGTATTTT	CSVGVSGGGTDTQYF
NA	NA	TRBV28	TRBJ2-7	TGTGCCAGCAGTTTGAGCGTAGGAGGGGGCCTCTCCTACGAGCAGTACTTC	CASSLSVGGGLSYEQYF
TRBD2	NA	TRBV25-1	TRBJ2-3	TGTGCCAGCAGTGAGCGCGGGAGGCCAGATACGCAGTATTTT	CASSERGRPDTQYF
NA	few	TRBV19	TRBJ1-5	TGTGCCAGTAGTATAGGGGCAGGACATAATCAGCCCCAGCATTTT	CASSIGAGHNQPQHF
NA	NA	TRBV15	TRBJ1-6	TGTGCCACCAGCAGGGACAGATCACCCCTCCACTTT	CATSRDRSPLHF
NA	NA	TRBV18	TRBJ2-5	TGTGCCAGCTCACCAGTAGCGTCCCAAGAGACCCAGTACTTC	CASSPVASQETQYF
NA	NA	TRBV27	TRBJ2-6	TGTGCCAGCAGTTCCATATCGGCGGCGGGCTCTGGGGCCAACGTCCTGACTTTC	CASSSISAAGSGANVLTF
TRBD1	NA	TRBV27	TRBJ2-1	TGTGCCAGCAGCAAAACCGGGACAGGGTACAATGAGCAGTTCTTC	CASSKTGTGYNEQFF
TRBD2	NA	TRBV7-8	TRBJ2-1	TGTGCCAGCAGCTCTAGCGGGGGGACCTACAATGAGCAGTTCTTC	CASSSSGGTYNEQFF
TRBD2	NA	TRBV10-3	TRBJ2-3	TGTGCCATCAGTGACTCCTCCGGGCGGGGGATGTCCACAGATACGCAGTATTTT	CAISDSSGRGMSTDTQYF
NA	few	TRBV7-8	TRBJ1-1	TGTGCCAGCAGCTTAGTAGAGGGAATGAACACTGAAGCTTTCTTT	CASSLVEGMNTEAFF
TRBD2	NA	TRBV7-2	TRBJ2-7	TGTGCCAGCAGCTTAGAAGGGACTAGCGGCTCCTACGAGCAGTACTTC	CASSLEGTSGSYEQYF
TRBD2	NA	TRBV7-9	TRBJ2-1	TGTGCCAGCAGCTTAGCAGGAGCGGGGGGAGGCAATGAGCAGTTCTTC	CASSLAGAGGGNEQFF
NA	NA	TRBV6-5	TRBJ1-1	TGTGCCAGCACCGAGCAGAACACTGAAGCTTTCTTT	CASTEQNTEAFF
TRBD2	few	TRBV7-2	TRBJ2-7	TGTGCCAGCAGCTTAGGACTAGCGGGACCCTACGAGCAGTACTTC	CASSLGLAGPYEQYF
TRBD2	NA	TRBV19	TRBJ2-3	TGTGCCAGTACCTCAACTTGGCGGGGGGGCACAGATACGCAGTATTTT	CASTSTWRGGTDTQYF
TRBD2	NA	TRBV11-2	TRBJ2-2	TGTGCCAGCAGGGCACTAGCGGGGATCACCGGGGAGCTGTTTTTT	CASRALAGITGELFF
NA	NA	TRBV6-2/TRBV6-3	TRBJ1-1	TGTGCCAGCAGTGTTACCCGGTCTATGAACACTGAAGCTTTCTTT	CASSVTRSMNTEAFF
TRBD1	NA	TRBV7-8	TRBJ1-1	TGTGCCAGCAGCTTAGAGACAGGGGTCTACACTGAAGCTTTCTTT	CASSLETGVYTEAFF
NA	NA	TRBV12-3/TRBV12-4	TRBJ2-7	TGTGCCAGCCGCAATTCCGGGGGCTACGAGCAGTACTTC	CASRNSGGYEQYF
NA	once	TRBV30	TRBJ1-6	TGTGCCTGGATCCCCTCCGGGAAGTCTAATTCACCCCTCCACTTT	CAWIPSGKSNSPLHF
NA	NA	TRBV29-1	TRBJ2-7	TGCAGCGTTGAAGGGGGGCAGCCAAATAGGTACGAGCAGTACTTC	CSVEGGQPNRYEQYF
NA	NA	TRBV19	TRBJ1-2	TGTGCCAGTAGTAACCGGGACACCTATGGCTACACCTTC	CASSNRDTYGYTF
NA	few	TRBV18	TRBJ1-3	TGTGCCAGCTCACCGGCGACAACGGACACCATATATTTT	CASSPATTDTIYF
NA	NA	TRBV4-3	TRBJ1-1	TGCGCCAGCAGCCGGATAGGGGGAACTGAAGCTTTCTTT	CASSRIGGTEAFF
TRBD1	once	TRBV7-2	TRBJ1-4	TGTGCCAGCAGCCCGAGACAGGGACGCAGGGGTAATGAAAAACTGTTTTTT	CASSPRQGRRGNEKLFF
TRBD2	NA	TRBV14	TRBJ2-1	TGTGCCAGCAGCACTCAATGGGGGGGTCTTATGGGTGAGCAGTTCTTC	CASSTQWGGLMGEQFF
NA	NA	TRBV7-8	TRBJ1-2	TGTGCCAGCAGCTTAGCGTCGGGGGTAAACTATGGCTACACCTTC	CASSLASGVNYGYTF
TRBD1	few	TRBV19	TRBJ2-5	TGTGCCAGTAGTAGCCCGGGACAGGGGCGGGAGACCCAGTACTTC	CASSSPGQGRETQYF
TRBD1	NA	TRBV6-1	TRBJ2-7	TGTGCCAGCAGTGAAGCCGGGACAGGGCTCTACGAGCAGTACTTC	CASSEAGTGLYEQYF
TRBD1	NA	TRBV2	TRBJ1-4	TGTGCCAGCAGGACAGGGGGAGTGGAAAAACTGTTTTTT	CASRTGGVEKLFF
TRBD1	few	TRBV11-2	TRBJ1-2	TGTGCCAGCAGCACTATCCAGGGGGCGCGCGGCTACACCTTC	CASSTIQGARGYTF
NA	NA	TRBV3-1/TRBV3-2	TRBJ1-3	TGTGCCAGCAGCCAACAGAGGTATGTCTCTGGAAACACCATATATTTT	CASSQQRYVSGNTIYF
TRBD1	NA	TRBV9	TRBJ2-7	TGTGCCAGCAGTCGGGACAGAACCTACGAGCAGTACTTC	CASSRDRTYEQYF
TRBD2	NA	TRBV7-8	TRBJ2-7	TGTGCCAGCAGCTTAGAGGGGACTAGCGGGACCTACGAGCAGTACTTC	CASSLEGTSGTYEQYF
TRBD1	NA	TRBV19	TRBJ1-5	TGTGCCAGTAGTAAAGGGGGCGGACAGCCCCAGCATTTT	CASSKGGGQPQHF
NA	NA	TRBV6-5	TRBJ1-1	TGTGCCAGCACCCTAGGGGGGGGAAGGACTGAAGCTTTCTTT	CASTLGGGRTEAFF
NA	once	TRBV3-1/TRBV3-2	TRBJ2-7	TGTGCCAGCAGCCGGCCAGATAAAACCTACGAGCAGTACTTC	CASSRPDKTYEQYF